This TCR beta chain emerged from a study of OX40 agonist ivuxolimab in advanced cancers. Study as a whole: Patients receiving dose escalation had hepatocellular carcinoma, melanoma, renal cell or head and neck cancer.

Study-level findings and limits: It was not determined which antigens were specifically recognized by the peripheral T cells that had undergone clonal expansion. The authors also found low normalized T-cell clonal expansion in some nonresponders. At doses 0.1 to 3.0 mg/kg, CD4+ and CD8+ clones expanded.

Germline values: CDR1 SNHLY, CDR2 FYNNEI. The CDR3 length is 10 residues. The V and J ends lost 8 bases and 5 bases respectively, with 6 bases between them. Worth noting for this clone: Its matching antigen is unknown.

Profiling relied on immunoSEQ multiplex PCR, and the TCRdb table lists in-frame clones only, not all of them. The sample comprises approximately 34,000 clones, around 90% of which are singletons, and 58% rests with the top ten. This clonotype was obtained from an adult with an advanced solid tumor such as melanoma, head and neck, liver or kidney cancer. Material: CD4+ or CD8+ T cells sorted from blood, obtained in a trial of the OX40 agonist ivuxolimab. The chain links TRBV2 to TRBJ2-5; D remains unclear. The CDR3 DNA reads as TGTGCCAGCCAGGCGGAGACCCAGTACTTC. Amino acid sequence: CASQAETQYF.